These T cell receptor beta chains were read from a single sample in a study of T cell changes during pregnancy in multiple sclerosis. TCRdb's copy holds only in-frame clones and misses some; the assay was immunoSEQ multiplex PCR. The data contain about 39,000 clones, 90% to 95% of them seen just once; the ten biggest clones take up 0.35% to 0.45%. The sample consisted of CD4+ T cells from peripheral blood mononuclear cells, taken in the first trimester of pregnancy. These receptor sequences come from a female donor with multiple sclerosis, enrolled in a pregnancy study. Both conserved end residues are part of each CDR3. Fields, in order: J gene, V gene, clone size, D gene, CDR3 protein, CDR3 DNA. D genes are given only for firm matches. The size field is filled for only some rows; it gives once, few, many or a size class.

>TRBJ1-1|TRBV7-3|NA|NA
CASSSLGGGAEAFF
TGTGCCAGCAGCTCCCTAGGGGGGGGCGCTGAAGCTTTCTTT
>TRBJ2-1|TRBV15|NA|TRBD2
CATSRDLAGNEQFF
TGTGCCACCAGCAGAGATTTAGCGGGCAATGAGCAGTTCTTC
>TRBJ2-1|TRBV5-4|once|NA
CASSSFTRASVNEQFF
TGTGCCAGCAGCTCGTTCACTAGGGCATCGGTCAATGAGCAGTTCTTC
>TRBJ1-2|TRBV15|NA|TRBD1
CATSRGTGVAGYTF
TGTGCCACCAGCAGAGGGACAGGGGTGGCTGGCTACACCTTC
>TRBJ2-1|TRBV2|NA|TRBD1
CASRGQSPYNEQFF
TGTGCCAGCAGGGGACAGAGTCCCTACAATGAGCAGTTCTTC
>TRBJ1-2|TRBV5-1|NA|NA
CASSPTGFQYGYTF
TGCGCCAGCAGCCCGACAGGTTTCCAATATGGCTACACCTTC
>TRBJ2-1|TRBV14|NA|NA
CASSGYDRGAGYNEQFF
TGTGCCAGCAGCGGCTACGACCGGGGGGCGGGATACAATGAGCAGTTCTTC
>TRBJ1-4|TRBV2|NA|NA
CASNLRVSDEKLFF
TGTGCCAGCAACCTCCGAGTATCGGATGAAAAACTGTTTTTT
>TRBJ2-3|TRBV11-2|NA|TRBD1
CASRDYRGVDTQYF
TGTGCCAGCAGAGATTACAGGGGAGTAGATACGCAGTATTTT
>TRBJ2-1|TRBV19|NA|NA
CASSIDGQKYNEQFF
TGTGCCAGTAGTATAGACGGACAGAAGTACAATGAGCAGTTCTTC
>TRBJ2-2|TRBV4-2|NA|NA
CASSPRGLPNTGELFF
TGTGCCAGCAGCCCGCGGGGTCTCCCGAACACCGGGGAGCTGTTTTTT
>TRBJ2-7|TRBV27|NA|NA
CASSLYGLDEQYF
TGTGCCAGCAGTTTATATGGGCTTGACGAGCAGTACTTC
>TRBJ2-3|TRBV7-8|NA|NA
CASSSPTRSTDTQYF
TGTGCCAGCAGCTCCCCGACGCGGTCCACAGATACGCAGTATTTT
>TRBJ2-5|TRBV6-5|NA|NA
CASSQGRTQYF
TGTGCCAGCTCTCAGGGAAGGACCCAGTACTTC
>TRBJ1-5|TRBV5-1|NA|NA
CASSFLGGSNQPQHF
TGCGCCAGCAGCTTTCTCGGAGGATCCAATCAGCCCCAGCATTTT
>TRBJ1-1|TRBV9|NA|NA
CASSVRPGGNTEAFF
TGTGCCAGCAGCGTACGGCCGGGAGGGAACACTGAAGCTTTCTTT
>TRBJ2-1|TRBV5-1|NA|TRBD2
CASSLRGLAGGGGEQFF
TGCGCCAGCAGCTTGAGAGGGCTAGCGGGGGGCGGGGGTGAGCAGTTCTTC
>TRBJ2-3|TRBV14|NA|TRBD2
CASSPQGAGGPTGVTQYF
TGTGCCAGCAGCCCCCAGGGAGCGGGAGGGCCAACGGGCGTTACGCAGTATTTT
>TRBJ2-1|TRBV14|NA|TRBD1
CASSPRGTGTNEQFF
TGTGCCAGCAGCCCAAGGGGGACAGGGACGAATGAGCAGTTCTTC
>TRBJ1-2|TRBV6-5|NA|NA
CASSYSRGLNYGYTF
TGTGCCAGCAGTTACTCGAGGGGACTGAACTATGGCTACACCTTC
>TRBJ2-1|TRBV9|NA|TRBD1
CASSVDETGSGLYNEQFF
TGTGCCAGCAGCGTAGACGAGACAGGGTCCGGACTCTACAATGAGCAGTTCTTC
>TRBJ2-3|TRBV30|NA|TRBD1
CAWSRDRGLDTQYF
TGTGCCTGGAGTCGGGACAGGGGGCTGGATACGCAGTATTTT
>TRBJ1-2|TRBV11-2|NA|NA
CASSLYFLGQQGSYGYTF
TGTGCCAGCAGCTTATACTTTCTAGGCCAGCAGGGAAGCTATGGCTACACCTTC